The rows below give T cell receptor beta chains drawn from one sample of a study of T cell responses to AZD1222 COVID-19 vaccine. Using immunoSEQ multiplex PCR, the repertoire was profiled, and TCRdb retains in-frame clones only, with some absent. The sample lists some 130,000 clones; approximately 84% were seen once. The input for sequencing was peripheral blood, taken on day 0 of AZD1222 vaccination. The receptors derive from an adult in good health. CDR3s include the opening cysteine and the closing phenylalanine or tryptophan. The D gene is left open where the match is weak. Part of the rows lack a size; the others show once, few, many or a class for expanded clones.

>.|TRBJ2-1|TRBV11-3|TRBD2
TGTGCCAGCAGCCCCGAAGCGGGGGGGAGGCAGTTCTTC
CASSPEAGGRQFF
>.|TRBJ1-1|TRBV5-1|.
TGCGCCAGCAGCTTGACCGGGGAGACTGAAGCTTTCTTT
CASSLTGETEAFF
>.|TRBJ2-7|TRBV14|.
TGTGCCAGCAGCCAAGGACAGAGTCGGGTCGCCTACGAGCAGTACTTC
CASSQGQSRVAYEQYF
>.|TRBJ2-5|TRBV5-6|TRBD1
TGTGCCAGCAGCAGGGGGCCGGGACGAATAACAGAGACCCAGTACTTC
CASSRGPGRITETQYF
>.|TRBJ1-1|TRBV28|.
TGTGCCAGCGTGGGTTGGGGAAGGACTGAAGCTTTCTTT
CASVGWGRTEAFF
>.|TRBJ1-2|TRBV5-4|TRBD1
TGTGCCAGCAGCGAGGACAGGCCCCCACGGAACTATGGCTACACCTTC
CASSEDRPPRNYGYTF
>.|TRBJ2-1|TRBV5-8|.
TGTGCCAGCAGCTGGGGGGGGGCTTACAATGAGCAGTTCTTC
CASSWGGAYNEQFF
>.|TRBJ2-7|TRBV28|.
TGTGCCAGCAGTTTCACCTTCGGTGGGGAGCAGTACTTC
CASSFTFGGEQYF
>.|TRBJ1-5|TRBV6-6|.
TGTGCCAGCAGTTACATTTCGGTGGACAATCAGCCCCAGCATTTT
CASSYISVDNQPQHF
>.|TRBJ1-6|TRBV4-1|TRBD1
TGCGCCAGCAGCCAAGAAACACAGGGGGCCTCACCCCTCCACTTT
CASSQETQGASPLHF
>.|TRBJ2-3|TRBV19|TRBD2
TGTGCCAGTAGTATAGTGACTAGCGGGGGGCTTGGCACAGATACGCAGTATTTT
CASSIVTSGGLGTDTQYF
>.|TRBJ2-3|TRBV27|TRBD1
TGTGCCAGCAGTCTCCTTACAGGGGTCAGCACAGATACGCAGTATTTT
CASSLLTGVSTDTQYF
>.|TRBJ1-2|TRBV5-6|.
TGTGCCAGCAGCTTAGACTCAGGAGGACTATATGGCTACACCTTC
CASSLDSGGLYGYTF
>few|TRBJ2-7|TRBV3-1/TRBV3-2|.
TGTGCCAGCAGCGGGGTCTCCTACGAGCAGTACTTC
CASSGVSYEQYF
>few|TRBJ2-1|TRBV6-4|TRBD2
TGTGCCAGCAGCGCCGGGACTAGCAATGAGCAGTTCTTC
CASSAGTSNEQFF
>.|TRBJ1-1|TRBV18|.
TGTGCCAGCTCACCACAGTCCCTTGAAGCTTTCTTT
CASSPQSLEAFF
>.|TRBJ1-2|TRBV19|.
TGTGCCATCTCTCCCCGGGGGAACTATGGCTACACCTTC
CAISPRGNYGYTF
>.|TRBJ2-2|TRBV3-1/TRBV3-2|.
TGTGCCAGCAGCCCCAGACGGACAATCCACACCGGGGAGCTGTTTTTT
CASSPRRTIHTGELFF
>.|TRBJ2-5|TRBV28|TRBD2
TGTGCCAGCAGTTTATTAGCGGGGGGGCAGGAGACCCAGTACTTC
CASSLLAGGQETQYF
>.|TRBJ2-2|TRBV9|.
TGTGCCAGCAGCGTAGTAGAGTCCCTATCGGGGGAGCTGTTTTTT
CASSVVESLSGELFF
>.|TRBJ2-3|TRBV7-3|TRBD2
TGTGCCAGCAGCTTAGCGGGGGGGCCATCAGATACGCAGTATTTT
CASSLAGGPSDTQYF
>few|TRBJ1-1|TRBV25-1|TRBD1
TGTGCCAGCAGTAAAACCGGGACAGCGAACACTGAAGCTTTCTTT
CASSKTGTANTEAFF
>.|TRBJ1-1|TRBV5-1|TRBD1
TGCGCCAGCAGGACAGGGACTTCTAACACTGAAGCTTTCTTT
CASRTGTSNTEAFF
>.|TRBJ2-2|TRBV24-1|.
TGTGCCACCAGAAGGGCAGGGGAAACCGGGGAGCTGTTTTTT
CATRRAGETGELFF
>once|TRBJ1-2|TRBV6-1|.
TGTGCCAGCAGTGAAGACCCCACCGGGGGTAACTATGGCTACACCTTC
CASSEDPTGGNYGYTF
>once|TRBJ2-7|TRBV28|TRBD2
TGTGCCAGCAGTTCCACACGGGCGGGAGGAGGTACCTACGAGCAGTACTTC
CASSSTRAGGGTYEQYF
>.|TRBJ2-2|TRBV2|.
TGTGCCAGCGGGGGCCCCGGGGAGCTGTTTTTT
CASGGPGELFF
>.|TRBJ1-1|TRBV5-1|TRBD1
TGCGCCAGCAGTTCACAGGGGGCGAAAACTGAAGCTTTCTTT
CASSSQGAKTEAFF
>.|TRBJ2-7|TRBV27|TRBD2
TGTGCCAGCAGGTTAGCGGGGGGCTACGAGCAGTACTTC
CASRLAGGYEQYF
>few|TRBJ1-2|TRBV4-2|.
TGTGCCAGCAGCCAAGAACAGTTTGGCGATGGCTACACCTTC
CASSQEQFGDGYTF
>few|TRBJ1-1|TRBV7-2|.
TGTGCCAGCAGCCTAGGAGGCAGTTCTGCTGAAGCTTTCTTT
CASSLGGSSAEAFF
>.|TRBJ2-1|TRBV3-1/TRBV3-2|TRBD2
TGTGCCAGCAGCCAATTGCGGGGGGAGAACAATGAGCAGTTCTTC
CASSQLRGENNEQFF
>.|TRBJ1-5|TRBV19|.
TGTGCCAGTAGTCCCTTAGGTAGGGGGGGTCATAGCAATCAGCCCCAGCATTTT
CASSPLGRGGHSNQPQHF
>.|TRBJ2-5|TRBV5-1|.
TGCGCCAGCAGCTTCAACGGACCTCAAGAGACCCAGTACTTC
CASSFNGPQETQYF
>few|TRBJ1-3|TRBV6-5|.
TGTGCCAGCACCGACAGGCGGGTGGCAAACACCATATATTTT
CASTDRRVANTIYF
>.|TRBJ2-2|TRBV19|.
TGTGCCAGTAGTAGGTCGTTTGGCGGAAACACCGGGGAGCTGTTTTTT
CASSRSFGGNTGELFF
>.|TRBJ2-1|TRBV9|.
TGTGCCAGCAGCTTTGGGTGGGCGGGGAGGCAGTTCTTC
CASSFGWAGRQFF
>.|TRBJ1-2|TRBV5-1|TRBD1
TGCGCCAGCCACGGACAGGGTGGGATAAACTATGGCTACACCTTC
CASHGQGGINYGYTF
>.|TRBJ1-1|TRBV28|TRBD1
TGTGCCAGTCGCCGGGACAGGGATATTAACACTGAAGCTTTCTTT
CASRRDRDINTEAFF
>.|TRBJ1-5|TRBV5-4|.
TGTGCCAGCAGCTTGGAGCCCCCGGGAGCGGCGAATCAGCCCCAGCATTTT
CASSLEPPGAANQPQHF
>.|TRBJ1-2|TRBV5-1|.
TGCGCCAGCAGCACATGGCCGGCAGGCGAGGACTATGGCTACACCTTC
CASSTWPAGEDYGYTF
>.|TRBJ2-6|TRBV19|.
TGTGCCAGTAGCGATACCCGATTTGTTCGGGGCCTAGCTGGGGCCAACGTCCTGACTTTC
CASSDTRFVRGLAGANVLTF
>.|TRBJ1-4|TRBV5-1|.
TGCGCCAGCAGCTCTTCCCGGGAGGGCGAAAAACTGTTTTTT
CASSSSREGEKLFF
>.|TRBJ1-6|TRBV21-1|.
TGTGCCAGCACCCCCCCAGGCCTGGGGGGCTCACCCCTCCACTTT
CASTPPGLGGSPLHF
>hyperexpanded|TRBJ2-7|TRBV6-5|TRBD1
TGTGCCAGCAGGGACAGGGAACTCATCGACTACGAGCAGTACTTC
CASRDRELIDYEQYF
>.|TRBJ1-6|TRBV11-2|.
TGTGCCAGCATGTTTTATCAAGGGTCACCCCTCCACTTT
CASMFYQGSPLHF
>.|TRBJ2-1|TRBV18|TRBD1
TGTGCCAGCTCACCCCAGGGACAGGGGATCGATGAGCAGTTCTTC
CASSPQGQGIDEQFF
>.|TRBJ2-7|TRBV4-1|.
TGCGCCAGCAGCCAAGACGCGGGACCCTACGAGCAGTACTTC
CASSQDAGPYEQYF
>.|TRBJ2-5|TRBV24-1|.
TGTGCCACCAGTGATTTGGGGTCGGCAGGGAAACAAGAGACCCAGTACTTC
CATSDLGSAGKQETQYF
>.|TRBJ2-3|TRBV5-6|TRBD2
TGTGCCAGCACCCGGGGGGGCTGGGATACGCAGTATTTT
CASTRGGWDTQYF
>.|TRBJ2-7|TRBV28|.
TGTGCCAATCAGGAGGGACAGCCCTACGAGCAGTACTTC
CANQEGQPYEQYF
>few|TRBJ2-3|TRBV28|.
TGTGCCAGCAGTTTTCAGGTTCCCAGGCTCGCGGATACGCAGTATTTT
CASSFQVPRLADTQYF
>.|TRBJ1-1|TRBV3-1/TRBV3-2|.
TGTGCCAGCAGCCTATTCGCCGGGGCTATGAACACTGAAGCTTTCTTT
CASSLFAGAMNTEAFF
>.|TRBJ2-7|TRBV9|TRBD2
TGTGCCAGCAGCGTAGACGGGACTAGCCGCTACGAGCAGTACTTC
CASSVDGTSRYEQYF